The present TCR beta chain was sequenced within a study of technical replicates of blood from several donors. V gave up 4 bases and J gave up 0 bases, with 10 bases separating them. Germline-derived CDR1 and CDR2 are MNHEY and SMNVEV (reference sequence). The CDR3 is 15 amino acids. Here immunoSEQ multiplex PCR was the method, and the copy in TCRdb shows in-frame clones only, minus some. The sample consists of about 100,000 clones, over 90% of them appearing once. The specimen sequenced was T cells isolated from PBMCs. J is TRBJ2-4 and V is TRBV27; D not resolved. This receptor was taken from a human donor in good health. The CDR3 coding sequence is TGTGCCAGCAGTTATCCCCTACTAGCCAAAAACATTCAGTACTTC. It encodes CASSYPLLAKNIQYF.